A selection of T cell receptor beta chains follows, all from one sample in a study of blood T cell repertoires in COVID-19. Only in-frame clones appear in the TCRdb table, and some are missing; sequencing was by immunoSEQ multiplex PCR. Of about 210,000 clones listed, approximately 90% are singletons. The sample was peripheral blood. The source is a man in his 70s with acute or convalescent COVID-19. CDR3s include the opening cysteine and the closing phenylalanine or tryptophan. A D gene is named only where the DNA matches it firmly. Clone size is stated in some rows and not others, as once, few, many or a class when expanded.

NA	TRBV6-5	TRBJ2-5	NA	TGTGCCAGCTTTAGGGAGCGTGGAGAGACCCAGTACTTC	CASFRERGETQYF
NA	TRBV6-6	TRBJ2-3	NA	TGTGCCAGCAGTTACTCGCTAAATACGCAGTATTTT	CASSYSLNTQYF
NA	TRBV5-1	TRBJ2-1	TRBD1	TGCGCCAGCAGCGGCCGGGACAGGGGCGTTAATGAGCAGTTCTTC	CASSGRDRGVNEQFF
NA	TRBV7-9	TRBJ2-7	NA	TGTGCCAGCAGCCACGGGTCCTACGAGCAGTACTTC	CASSHGSYEQYF
NA	TRBV6-5	TRBJ2-7	NA	TGTGCCAGCAGTTTAGCGGGACAGATAGCCTACGAGCAGTACTTC	CASSLAGQIAYEQYF
NA	TRBV6-1	TRBJ2-3	NA	TGTGCCAGCAGTGACGCCGGTACTCAGGTGTATTTT	CASSDAGTQVYF
NA	TRBV7-3	TRBJ2-5	TRBD2	TGTGCCAGCAGCCGACTAGCGGGCGCCTGGGAGACCCAGTACTTC	CASSRLAGAWETQYF
NA	TRBV14	TRBJ2-7	TRBD1	TGTGCCAGCAGCCACGCAGGGGGCTACGAGCAGTACTTC	CASSHAGGYEQYF
NA	TRBV28	TRBJ2-1	TRBD2	TGTGCCAGCAGTTTCGGACTAGCGGGAAATAATGAGCAGTTCTTC	CASSFGLAGNNEQFF
NA	TRBV5-1	TRBJ2-3	NA	TGCGCCAGCAGCTTGACTACTAATGCGCAAGATACGCAGTATTTT	CASSLTTNAQDTQYF
NA	TRBV6-5	TRBJ1-2	TRBD1	TGTGCCAGCAGCTACGGGACAGTTTATGGCTACACCTTC	CASSYGTVYGYTF
NA	TRBV3-1/TRBV3-2	TRBJ2-5	NA	TGTGCCAGCAGCCAAGGATTCGGTCCCCAGTACTTC	CASSQGFGPQYF
NA	TRBV18	TRBJ2-1	NA	TGTGCCAGCTCGGAGGGGTGGGGCCAGTTCAATGAGCAGTTCTTC	CASSEGWGQFNEQFF
NA	TRBV7-2	TRBJ2-3	NA	TGTGCCAGCAGCTTTCGGGGGTCAGATACGCAGTATTTT	CASSFRGSDTQYF
NA	TRBV6-6	TRBJ2-1	TRBD1	TGTGCCAGCCGAACAAGGACAGGGTTTCGCGATGAGCAGTTCTTC	CASRTRTGFRDEQFF
NA	TRBV18	TRBJ1-2	TRBD1	TGTGCCAGCTCACCCCCCGGGACAGGGAACTATGGCTACACCTTC	CASSPPGTGNYGYTF
NA	TRBV5-1	TRBJ1-1	NA	TGCGCCAGCAGCTCCACAGGGTTGTACACTGAAGCTTTCTTT	CASSSTGLYTEAFF
few	TRBV21-1	TRBJ2-1	NA	TGTGCCAGCAGCAAAGGGGCCGGATATGAGCAGTTCTTC	CASSKGAGYEQFF
NA	TRBV5-1	TRBJ2-7	TRBD2	TGCGCCAGCAGCACAGACCTTCTAGCGGGAGCTTTAGGAGAGCAGTACTTC	CASSTDLLAGALGEQYF
NA	TRBV19	TRBJ1-5	NA	TGTGCCAGTAGAAGGAGTAGCAATCAGCCCCAGCATTTT	CASRRSSNQPQHF
NA	TRBV7-2	TRBJ2-1	NA	TGTGCCAGCACCCGGGGTAATGAGCAGTTCTTC	CASTRGNEQFF
NA	TRBV11-1	TRBJ2-7	NA	TGTGCCAGCACCCCCCGGGGTCTCACCTACGAGCAGTACTTC	CASTPRGLTYEQYF
NA	TRBV30	TRBJ2-1	TRBD1	TGTGCCTGGGAAAAAGGGACAGGGCGGCACAATGAGCAGTTCTTC	CAWEKGTGRHNEQFF
NA	TRBV18	TRBJ2-1	NA	TGTGCCAGCTCACCACGACAGCTCATTGCCGATGAGCAGTTCTTC	CASSPRQLIADEQFF
NA	TRBV2	TRBJ1-1	TRBD1	TGTGCCAGCAGTTCTCAGGGACAGGGCGCTTTCTTT	CASSSQGQGAFF
NA	TRBV6-5	TRBJ2-7	TRBD2	TGTGCCAGCATCCAAACGGGAGGGAGCTACGAGCAGTACTTC	CASIQTGGSYEQYF
NA	TRBV7-8	TRBJ2-7	NA	TGTGCCAGCAGCTTAGCGCCGGGCGAGCAGTACTTC	CASSLAPGEQYF
NA	TRBV3-1/TRBV3-2	TRBJ1-3	NA	TGTGCCAGCAGCCTTGGGGGGGCTGGAAACACCATATATTTT	CASSLGGAGNTIYF
NA	TRBV19	TRBJ2-1	NA	TGTGCCAGTAGTACCGGGTTAGCGCTATCCTACAATGAGCAGTTCTTC	CASSTGLALSYNEQFF
once	TRBV28	TRBJ1-4	TRBD1	TGTGCCAGCAGGGGGACAGGGGGAAACGAAAAACTGTTTTTT	CASRGTGGNEKLFF
NA	TRBV11-3	TRBJ2-1	TRBD1	TGTGCCAGCAGTCCCGGGACAGGGGCCGGCAATGAGCAGTTCTTC	CASSPGTGAGNEQFF
NA	TRBV9	TRBJ2-1	NA	TGTGCCAGCAGCGTCCGCACCCAGGGTAATGAGCAGTTCTTC	CASSVRTQGNEQFF
NA	TRBV11-1	TRBJ2-7	TRBD2	TGTGCCAGCAGCTCCGCGGGGGAAGGGATCTACGAGCAGTACTTC	CASSSAGEGIYEQYF
NA	TRBV6-2/TRBV6-3	TRBJ2-1	NA	TGTGCCAGCAGTTACTCTCCTGGGCTTGAGCAGTTCTTC	CASSYSPGLEQFF
NA	TRBV4-1	TRBJ2-7	TRBD1	TGCGCCAGCAGCCTCCTTCGGGCAGGGGGCTACGAGCAGTACTTC	CASSLLRAGGYEQYF
NA	TRBV29-1	TRBJ1-1	TRBD1	TGCAGCGTCTGGACAGGGATGAACACTGAAGCTTTCTTT	CSVWTGMNTEAFF
once	TRBV2	TRBJ2-2	NA	TGTGCCAGCAGCAGGGCCACCGGGGAGCTGTTTTTT	CASSRATGELFF
NA	TRBV10-3	TRBJ2-5	TRBD1	TGTGCCATCAGTGAGTACGGACAGGGGGAAGAGACCCAGTACTTC	CAISEYGQGEETQYF
NA	TRBV10-3	TRBJ2-1	TRBD2	TGTGCCATCAGGGTGACTAGCGGGCCCTACAATGAGCAGTTCTTC	CAIRVTSGPYNEQFF
NA	TRBV7-2	TRBJ2-1	TRBD1	TGTGCCAGCAGCGCTCATCGGGACAGGAACCGCCGAAGGTACAATGAGCAGTTCTTC	CASSAHRDRNRRRYNEQFF
NA	TRBV5-1	TRBJ2-7	TRBD2	TGCGCCAGCAGCTTGTTAGCGGGAGTAAGCGAGCAGTACTTC	CASSLLAGVSEQYF
NA	TRBV6-5	TRBJ2-3	TRBD1	TGTGCCAGCAGAGTGACAGGGCACACAGATACGCAGTATTTT	CASRVTGHTDTQYF